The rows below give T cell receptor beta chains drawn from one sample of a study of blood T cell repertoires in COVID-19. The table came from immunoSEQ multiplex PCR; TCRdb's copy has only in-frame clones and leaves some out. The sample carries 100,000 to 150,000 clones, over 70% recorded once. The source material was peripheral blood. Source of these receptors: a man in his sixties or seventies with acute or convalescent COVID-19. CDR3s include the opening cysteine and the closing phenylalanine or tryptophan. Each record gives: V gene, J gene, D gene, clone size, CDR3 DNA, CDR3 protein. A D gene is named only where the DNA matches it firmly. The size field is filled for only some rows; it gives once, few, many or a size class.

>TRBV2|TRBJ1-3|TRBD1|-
TGTGCCAGCAGTTCGGACAGGGGGCAAGGAAACACCATATATTTT
CASSSDRGQGNTIYF
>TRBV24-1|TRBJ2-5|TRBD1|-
TGTGCCACCGCTGGGACAGGGGGGTGGGAGACCCAGTACTTC
CATAGTGGWETQYF
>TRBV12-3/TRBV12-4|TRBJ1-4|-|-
TGTGCCACGAGCGACTCGAAAGAAAAACTGTTTTTT
CATSDSKEKLFF
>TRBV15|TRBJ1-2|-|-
TGTGCCACCAGCAGAGATCTGCAGTATGGCTACACCTTC
CATSRDLQYGYTF
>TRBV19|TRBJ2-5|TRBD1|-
TGTGCCAGTAGTATTAGGGGACAGGGGGTTCCGCAGAAGACCCAGTACTTC
CASSIRGQGVPQKTQYF
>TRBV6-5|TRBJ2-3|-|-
TGTGCCAGCAGTTACGGTGGCGGGTTGAGCACAGATACGCAGTATTTT
CASSYGGGLSTDTQYF
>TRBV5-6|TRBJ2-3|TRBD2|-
TGTGCCAGCAGCTTGCGAACTAGCGGGGACACAGATACGCAGTATTTT
CASSLRTSGDTDTQYF
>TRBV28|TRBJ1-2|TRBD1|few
TGTGCCAGCAGTCCGGACAGGGTAGGGAACTATGGCTACACCTTC
CASSPDRVGNYGYTF
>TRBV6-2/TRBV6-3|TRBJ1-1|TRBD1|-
TGTGCCAGCAGTTACGGACAGGGCCCACTGAACACTGAAGCTTTCTTT
CASSYGQGPLNTEAFF
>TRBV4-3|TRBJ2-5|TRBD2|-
TGCGCCAGCAGCCAAGGGACTAGCGGGGGGGCCGAGGAGACCCAGTACTTC
CASSQGTSGGAEETQYF
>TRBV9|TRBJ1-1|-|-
TGTGCCAGCAGCGTAGAGGCCGCGGGGATTACTGAAGCTTTCTTT
CASSVEAAGITEAFF
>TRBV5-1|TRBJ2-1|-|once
TGCGCCAGCAGCTTGGACGGGAATGACGCGCGAGATGAGCAGTTCTTC
CASSLDGNDARDEQFF